Listed below are T cell receptor beta chains from one sample, sequenced in a study of CD8+CD57+ T cells in acquired aplastic anemia. TCRdb reprocessed the reads via MiXCR and lists one record per CDR3 protein. This sample has about 160,000 distinct CDR3 sequences, with 48% found just once. Source material: sorted CD4+, CD8+, or CD8+CD57+ T cells (not recorded which) from PBMCs. These receptors came from a human donor with aplastic anemia. The CDR3 runs from the conserved cysteine through the conserved F or W. The order of the fields is D gene, V gene, clone size, J gene, CDR3 DNA, CDR3 protein. D genes are given only for firm matches. Clone size is stated in some rows and not others, as once, few, many or a class when expanded.

-	TRBV10-2	many	TRBJ2-7	TGCGCCAGCAGTGAAGGGCTCGAGCAGTGCTTC	CASSEGLEQCF
-	TRBV12-3/TRBV12-4	many	TRBJ2-6	TGTGCCAGCAGTCCTGGACTGGCTGGGGCCAACGTCCTGACTTTC	CASSPGLAGANVLTF
TRBD1	TRBV27	few	TRBJ2-3	TGTGCCAGCAGTTCCGGACAGGGATTCACAGATACGCAGTATTTT	CASSSGQGFTDTQYF
TRBD2	TRBV5-1	-	TRBJ2-1	TGCGCCAGCAGCCTGACTAGCGGCCACTACAATGAGCAGTTCTTC	CASSLTSGHYNEQFF
-	TRBV5-8	many	TRBJ1-2	TGTGCCAGCAGCTTGGTTGGGACCGTCTTCGGGTATGGCTACACCTTC	CASSLVGTVFGYGYTF
-	TRBV11-3	many	TRBJ2-5	TGTGCCAGCAGTTTAACTGTTTCGTTTGGAGAGACCCAGTACTTC	CASSLTVSFGETQYF
-	TRBV20-1	-	TRBJ1-2	TGCAGTGCTATACTGAATGGCTACACCTTC	CSAILNGYTF
-	TRBV19	-	TRBJ2-7	TGTGCCACTCATCTGGGGGGGGCCTGGTCCTACGAGCAGTACTTC	CATHLGGAWSYEQYF
-	TRBV6-2/TRBV6-3	-	TRBJ2-7	TGTGCCAGCAGTTACTTACGGGAAACCTACGAGCAGTACTTC	CASSYLRETYEQYF
-	TRBV24-1	-	TRBJ1-5	TGTGCCACCAGTGATTCAGAAACGGGGAATCTTAGCAATCAGCCCCAGCATTTT	CATSDSETGNLSNQPQHF
-	TRBV7-2	-	TRBJ1-5	TGCGCCAGCAGCCAAGAGGGGGGGCAGCCCCAGCATTTT	CASSQEGGQPQHF
-	TRBV7-9	-	TRBJ2-7	TGTGCCAGCAGCTTCGGCAGGGGCGAGCAGTACTTC	CASSFGRGEQYF
-	TRBV5-1	-	TRBJ2-3	TGCGCCAGCAGGGAATCCACTAGCACAGATACGCAGTATTTT	CASRESTSTDTQYF
-	TRBV7-8	-	TRBJ2-5	TGTGCCAGCAGCTTAGTTGACCGCCGAGGGAAGACCCAGTACTTC	CASSLVDRRGKTQYF
-	TRBV20-1	-	TRBJ2-5	TGCAGTGCTAGGAAAGGACCGAGAGAGACCCAGTACTTC	CSARKGPRETQYF
-	TRBV7-2	-	TRBJ1-5	TGTGCCAGCAGCCCAAGTGGCGATCAGCCCCAGCATTTT	CASSPSGDQPQHF
TRBD2	TRBV27	-	TRBJ2-7	TGTGCCAGCAGTTCTAAGGGGTGGACTAGCTCCTACGAGCAGTACTTC	CASSSKGWTSSYEQYF
TRBD2	TRBV24-1	-	TRBJ2-1	TGTGCCACCAGTGATTCGTATCTAGCGGGAGTCTACAATGAGCAGTTCTTC	CATSDSYLAGVYNEQFF
-	TRBV10-3	-	TRBJ2-3	TGTGCCACCCAGCTGCAGGGGCACCCAGATACGCAGTATTTT	CATQLQGHPDTQYF
TRBD2	TRBV6-5	many	TRBJ2-7	TGTGCCAGCAGTTACTGGGGGGGGGACCCCTACGAGCAGTACTTC	CASSYWGGDPYEQYF
-	TRBV5-4	few	TRBJ2-1	TGTGCCAGCAGCTGGACAGTCGCAAGCTCCTACAATGAGCAGTTCTTC	CASSWTVASSYNEQFF
-	TRBV7-9	-	TRBJ2-1	TGTGCCAGCCCGGAGATCGGGGCCGGGCAGTTCTTC	CASPEIGAGQFF
TRBD1	TRBV7-9	-	TRBJ2-7	TGTGCCAGCAGCACCGGGACAGTCAACGAGCAGTACTTC	CASSTGTVNEQYF
-	TRBV6-2/TRBV6-3	few	TRBJ1-2	TGTGCCAGCAGTTACCCCCAGAGGAGGGGGGATCGGGAAAACTATGGCTACACCTTC	CASSYPQRRGDRENYGYTF
-	TRBV19	once	TRBJ2-7	TGTGCCGGTAGTATAGAACGGCAGTCCTACGAGCAGTACTTC	CAGSIERQSYEQYF
-	TRBV6-5	few	TRBJ1-2	TGTGCCAGCAGTTACTCCCCGGATGGAGTTAACTATGGCTACACCTTC	CASSYSPDGVNYGYTF
TRBD1	TRBV24-1	-	TRBJ2-5	TGTGCCACCAGTGACCCGGTTGAACAGGGGAGGACCCAGTACTTC	CATSDPVEQGRTQYF
-	TRBV9	-	TRBJ2-5	TGTGCCAGCAGCGTAGGAGGTGGGGGGGAGACCCAGTACTTC	CASSVGGGGETQYF
-	TRBV18	-	TRBJ1-1	TGTGCCAGCTCACCTCTAAACAATTGGTCCCCTGAAGCTTTCTTT	CASSPLNNWSPEAFF
TRBD1	TRBV6-2/TRBV6-3	few	TRBJ1-5	TGTGCCAGCAGTCACGACGTCGACAGGGGCGGACTTAATCAGCCCCAGCATTTT	CASSHDVDRGGLNQPQHF
TRBD2	TRBV9	many	TRBJ2-7	TGTGCCAGCAGCCCACCGGCTAGCGGGAGAGCCGAGCAGTACTTC	CASSPPASGRAEQYF
TRBD1	TRBV24-1	many	TRBJ2-3	TGTGCCACCAGTGATCTGACAGGGGGGGATACGCAGTATTTT	CATSDLTGGDTQYF
-	TRBV9	-	TRBJ2-7	TGTGCCAGCAGCGTAGGTCAGGGGACTTCCTACGAGCAGTACTTC	CASSVGQGTSYEQYF
-	TRBV7-7	-	TRBJ2-1	TGTGCTATCTGGTGGGGCAATGAGCAGTTCTTC	CAIWWGNEQFF
TRBD2	TRBV10-1	-	TRBJ2-7	TGCGCCAGCAGTAGGACTAGCGGGGCCATATCCTACGAGCAGTACTTC	CASSRTSGAISYEQYF
-	TRBV9	-	TRBJ2-1	TGTGCCAGCAGCGGGGCCTACAATGAGCAGTTCTTC	CASSGAYNEQFF
-	TRBV7-9	-	TRBJ2-3	TGTGCCAGCACCGCAAACAGGGCAGCAGATACGCAGTATTTT	CASTANRAADTQYF
TRBD1	TRBV6-1	many	TRBJ2-7	TGTGCCAGCAGTGGGATCCACCGGGACAGGGGCCACGAGCAGTACTTC	CASSGIHRDRGHEQYF
TRBD1	TRBV19	-	TRBJ1-2	TGTGCCAGTCGCACCGGGACAGGGAGGGGCTACACCTTC	CASRTGTGRGYTF
-	TRBV30	-	TRBJ1-5	TGTGCCTGGAGTGAAGTGAAACAGCCCCAGCATTTT	CAWSEVKQPQHF
-	TRBV7-8	once	TRBJ1-2	TGTGCCAGCAGCCCGGGACATAAAAACTATGGCTACACCTTC	CASSPGHKNYGYTF